These 14 T cell receptor beta chains share one sample of origin, sequenced in a study of blood T cells in healthy people across ages. Using a J-beta primer mix together with a sample-barcoded 5' primer, a second PCR was run for roughly 7 to 11 cycles. TCRdb passed the 5' RACE reads through MiXCR, listing each CDR3 protein once. The sample yields hundreds of thousands of distinct CDR3 sequences, 21% seen once. The sample comprised blood. Every receptor here comes from a man in his 70s in good health.

With respect to this clonotype: One end of the junction varies from germline; a read error may be responsible. The gene calls are TRBV24-1 and TRBJ2-1; possible D gene TRBD1, 6 bases. Germline lookup yields CDR1 KGHDR and CDR2 SFDVKD. The CDR3 length is 8 residues. The DNA of the CDR3 is TGTGCCACTATCCAGGGGTACTTC. Translated, it gives CATIQGYF.

This chain joins TRBV12-3 or TRBV12-4 and TRBJ2-7, with 9 bases matching TRBD2. The J call may be mistaken, given a closer DNA end match to TRBJ2-1. The CDR3 totals 14 residues. In DNA, the CDR3 is TGTGCCAGCAGTTTTTTACTAGCGGGCAATGAGCAGTTCTTC. Its translation is CASSFLLAGNEQFF.

This clonotype was counted a few times. A junction boundary mismatches the germline segment, possibly from a read error. J is TRBJ2-1 and V is TRBV10-3; maybe TRBD1 (6 bases). This CDR3 region has 15 residues. CDR1 is ENHRY, CDR2 SYGVKD, per germline. The CDR3 reads CAIRETGSAYNGQFF. CDR3 DNA: TGTGCCATCAGGGAAACAGGGTCCGCCTACAATGGGCAGTTCTTC.

This clonotype has just a few counts. This rearrangement joins TRBV20-1 to TRBJ2-1; TRBD1 matches 11 bases. The CDR3 sequence is 15 residues long. The germline gives CDR1 DFQATT, CDR2 SNEGSKA (reference sequence). V shed 5 bases, J shed 0 bases, and the junction held 3 bases outside the gene matches. As DNA, the CDR3 is TGCAGTGCTCGGACAGGGGGCTTCTCCTACAATGAGCAGTTCTTC. The encoded protein is CSARTGGFSYNEQFF.

This clonotype turned up a few times. The J gene is TRBJ1-2, the V gene TRBV12-3 or TRBV12-4; maybe TRBD1 (5 bases). Trimming removed 7 bases from V and 1 base from J, with 19 bases in between. There are 16 residues in the CDR3. Here the CDR3 reads CASIPGSQVHNYGYTF. In DNA, the CDR3 is TGTGCCAGCATCCCAGGGTCTCAGGTCCATAACTATGGCTACACCTTC.

In its sample, this clonotype was seen many times. Sequence at one end of the junction differs from germline and may be a read error. This sequence joins TRBV12-3 or TRBV12-4 and TRBJ2-5; weak D call: TRBD1 (6 bases). This CDR3 is 15 amino acids long. The CDR3 DNA is TGTGCCAGTAGTTTAGGGAGCGGCAGGGGCGAGACCCAGTACTTC. This gives the protein CASSLGSGRGETQYF.

This clonotype was detected a few times. V and J are TRBV20-1 and TRBJ1-4; D call uncertain. The V gene's germline CDR1 is DFQATT and CDR2 SNEGSKA (reference sequence). This CDR3 comprises 13 residues. Deletions cut 6 bases from V and 8 bases from J, with 16 bases between. This CDR3 reads CSASLTSGEKLFF. CDR3 nucleotide sequence: TGCAGTGCCTCCCTGACCTCGGGGGAAAAACTGTTTTTT.

This clonotype was counted between two and nine times. This sequence joins TRBV6-5 and TRBJ1-4; D gene uncertain. Trimming shortened V by 0 bases and J by 7 bases, and 9 bases separated the two germline ends. CDR3 length equals 14 residues. CDR1 is MNHEY and CDR2 is SVGAGI in the germline V gene. The DNA of the CDR3 is TGTGCCAGCAGTTACTCGGGCAGATTTGAAAAACTGTTTTTT. Its translation: CASSYSGRFEKLFF.

This clonotype has only a few counts. This sequence joins TRBV6-6 and TRBJ2-7; 7 bases match TRBD1. The germline V gene has CDR1 MNHNY and CDR2 SVGAGI (reference sequence). The CDR3 is 12 amino acids. The CDR3 here is CVAGTDPYEQYF. CDR3 nucleotide sequence: TGTGTCGCCGGGACAGACCCCTACGAGCAGTACTTC.

The V call is TRBV12-3 or TRBV12-4, the J call TRBJ2-4; D is unresolved. The CDR3 totals 17 residues. Trimming left V 1 base short and J 0 bases short, with 13 bases between. CDR3 nucleotides: TGTGCCAGCAGTTTAGTGTATACTTCCTTAGCCAAAAACATTCAGTACTTC. It codes for CASSLVYTSLAKNIQYF.

The rearrangement joins TRBV28 to TRBJ1-5; 9 bases match TRBD1. Germline CDR1 MDHEN, CDR2 SYDVKM. V lost 7 bases and J lost 6; bases outside the gene matches: 7. The CDR3 runs 14 residues. Here the CDR3 DNA reads TGTGCCAGCATGGTACAGGGGGCCGTTCAGCCCCAGCATTTT. Translation: CASMVQGAVQPQHF.

This clonotype was observed a handful of times. J is TRBJ2-1 and V is TRBV20-1, with 7 bases matching TRBD2. CDR1 and CDR2 from the germline V gene are DFQATT and SNEGSKA (reference sequence). The J segment lost 4 bases and the V segment lost 5 bases, leaving 8 bases of the junction unmatched. This CDR3 region has 14 residues. The DNA of the CDR3 is TGCAGTGCTCCCCCCAGAGCGGGGTACAATGAGCAGTTCTTC. Residues: CSAPPRAGYNEQFF.

This clonotype was recorded a few times. This sequence joins TRBV7-8 and TRBJ2-3; 10 nucleotides agree with TRBD2. Germline CDR1 SGHVS, CDR2 FQNEAQ. This CDR3 is 17 amino acids long. With V trimmed by 2 bases and J by 5 bases, 10 bases remained unmatched. The CDR3, as DNA: TGTGCCAGCAGCTTAATCGGGACTAGCGTTCGTCAAGATACGCAGTATTTT. Protein sequence: CASSLIGTSVRQDTQYF.

The chain employs TRBV9 and TRBJ2-1; D remains ambiguous. V was clipped by 0 bases and J by 1 base, with 8 bases between them. Germline loops: CDR1 SGDLS, CDR2 YYNGEE. There are 15 residues in the CDR3. The CDR3 sequence is CASSVEWASYNEQFF. CDR3 sequence (DNA): TGTGCCAGCAGCGTAGAGTGGGCTTCCTACAATGAGCAGTTCTTC. The variable domain in full, with the rest retrieved from reference TRBV9 and TRBJ2-1, is DSGVTQTPKHLITATGQRVTLRCSPRSGDLSVYWYQQSLDQGLQFLIQYYNGEERAKGNILERFSAQQFPDLHSELNLSSLELGDSALYFCASSVEWASYNEQFFGPGTRLTVL.